Shown below are 4 T cell receptor beta chains from a single sample sequenced in a study of cytomegalovirus exposure and HLA in healthy donors. Both 60 Vbeta primers and 13 Jbeta primers went into the PCR. Assay: immunoSEQ multiplex PCR; the TCRdb copy retains only in-frame clones and omits some. The data show about 190,000 clones, with 81% seen just once and more than 3% held by the top ten. The sequencing sample was made of PBMCs. These receptors came from a man between 40 and 49 years old in good health and CMV-seropositive.

The chain recombines TRBV10-1 with TRBJ2-2; D might be TRBD1 (5 bases). V was cut by 4 bases and J by 5 bases, with 14 bases left in between. The CDR3 loop spans 15 amino acids. CDR1 and CDR2 from the germline V gene are WNHNN and SYGVQD (reference sequence). The CDR3 DNA is TGCGCCAGCAGTGTGGGGCTGAGTTGGACCGGGGAGCTGTTTTTT. As protein: CASSVGLSWTGELFF.

This sequence joins TRBV7-6 and TRBJ2-1; TRBD2 aligns across 13 bases. V shed 1 base and J 8 bases; nucleotides not matched to a gene: 11. The CDR3 runs 18 residues. Germline V gives CDR1 SGHVS, CDR2 FNYEAQ. The CDR3 region is CASSLGTSGSRKGDEQFF. In DNA form, the CDR3 reads TGTGCCAGCAGCTTAGGGACTAGCGGGAGCCGAAAAGGGGATGAGCAGTTCTTC.

The chain uses TRBV6-5 and TRBJ2-5, with D possibly being TRBD1 (6 bases). Trimming removed 5 bases from V and 2 bases from J, with 12 bases in between. Germline CDR1 reads MNHEY; CDR2 reads SVGAGI. The CDR3 has 14 residues. The CDR3 DNA sequence: TGTGCCAGCAGTGAAAGACAGGCTCAAGAGACCCAGTACTTC. As protein: CASSERQAQETQYF.

The V and J genes are TRBV5-4 and TRBJ1-2, with TRBD1 matching 8 bases. From germline, CDR1 is SGHNT and CDR2 YYREEE (reference sequence). The V gene end was trimmed by 4 bases and the J gene end by 0 bases; junction bases not matched to a gene: 8. The CDR3 is 16 residues long. The CDR3 protein is CASSGGGQEANYGYTF. DNA of the CDR3: TGTGCCAGCAGCGGGGGGGGACAGGAAGCTAACTATGGCTACACCTTC.